What follows describes a single TCR beta chain. V was clipped by 2 bases and J by 4 bases, with 14 bases between them. The germline V gene has CDR1 GTSNPN and CDR2 SVGIG (reference sequence). CDR3 length: 14 residues. This specimen belongs to a study of T cell changes during pregnancy in multiple sclerosis. Assay: immunoSEQ multiplex PCR; the TCRdb copy retains only in-frame clones and omits some. The data show 58,000 or so clones, with 92% seen just once and about 2.3% held by the top ten. The V and J genes are TRBV30 and TRBJ1-1; D not certain. Here the sequenced sample was peripheral blood, taken in the first trimester of pregnancy. The clonotype originates from a female donor with multiple sclerosis, enrolled in a pregnancy study. The DNA for the CDR3 is TGTGCCTGGAGTCCCCCCCGGCGAGGCACTGAAGCTTTCTTT. It translates to CAWSPPRRGTEAFF.